This T cell receptor (beta chain) came from a study of regulatory T cells in long-lasting Graves disease. Time point: newly diagnosed GD, antithyroid drugs for less than 3 months. PBMC RNA served as the TCR library source. Investigators prepared the TCR beta libraries by applying iRepertoire HTBI primers and Arm-PCR of CDR3 regions. One entry per CDR3 protein, called by TCRdb with MiXCR from the multiplex PCR reads. The repertoire holds 440,000 or so distinct CDR3 sequences, with just under 15% as singletons. Germline CDR1 is SGHTA and CDR2 is FQGNSA. V lost 1 base, J lost 3 bases, and 9 bases lay in between. The CDR3 is 14 residues long. In regard to this clonotype: The conserved phenylalanine or tryptophan normally closing the CDR3 is absent here, so this likely arose from a read error.

Separately, the same data were catalogued under a study of T cells in Graves' hyperthyroidism and ophthalmopathy. This second study says: HTBI primers were the set used in a first-round RT-PCR of the TCR CDR3.

The sample here was peripheral blood mononuclear cells (PBMCs), taken at new diagnosis, from a patient treated with antithyroid drugs. The source of this sequence is a woman aged 30 to 39 with Graves disease. V and J are TRBV7-2 and TRBJ1-2; possible D gene TRBD1, 5 bases. CDR3 sequence (DNA): TGTGCCAGCAGCTTAGACGTGGGACACTATGGCTACACCCTC. Its protein product is CASSLDVGHYGYTL.